Listed below are T cell receptor beta chains from one sample, sequenced in a study of T cells after yellow fever vaccination. Via MiXCR, TCRdb re-called the 5' RACE reads, giving one row per CDR3 protein. The sample has some 80,000 distinct CDR3 sequences, about an eighth seen once; the top ten hold around 24%. Specimen: CD8+ T cells not binding an NS4B(214-222) dextramer, sorted from PBMCs, collected less than 25 days after the first yellow fever vaccination. Receptor source: a man younger than 35 who received the YFV17D yellow fever vaccine. Each CDR3 is given without its conserved first and last residue.

v_call	j_call	cdr3_aa
TRBV29-1	TRBJ2-5	SVEDSSGQGAAETQY
TRBV4-3	TRBJ2-1	ASSQDESSYNEQF
TRBV5-6	TRBJ2-2	ASSFRDGSTGELF
TRBV7-9	TRBJ2-2	ASSAPRTANTGELF
TRBV10-3	TRBJ2-7	AMGSWTLYEQY
TRBV7-9	TRBJ1-4	ASSLVGIKEKLF
TRBV21-1	TRBJ1-5	ASSMPGRRIQPQH
TRBV5-1	TRBJ2-5	ASSLEGGIQETQY
TRBV27	TRBJ2-2	ASSLSGLNTGELF
TRBV5-1	TRBJ1-1	ASSSLGQGDTEAF
TRBV4-1	TRBJ1-2	ASSPTANYGYT
TRBV6-1	TRBJ1-3	ASRERVSSGNTIY